This is a list of T cell receptor beta chains from one sample in a study of CXCR3-negative and CXCR3-positive naive CD8 T cells. Each CDR3 protein gets one entry in TCRdb, which reprocessed the 5' RACE reads and gives no DNA. This specimen shows about 120,000 distinct CDR3 sequences; the ten leading clones hold 0.25% to 0.35%. The specimen sequenced was naive CXCR3- CD8+ T cells from blood. The receptors shown here come from a human donor in good health. Some clones in this sample may be carry-over from other donors' samples. The CDR3 runs from the conserved cysteine through the conserved F or W.

J	V	CDR3
TRBJ2-7	TRBV6-2/TRBV6-3	CASSYSIFYEQYF
TRBJ2-6	TRBV5-8	CASSSYRTSGANVLTF
TRBJ1-1	TRBV14	CASSITRGTEAFF
TRBJ2-7	TRBV4-1	CASSQEGGPSYEQYF
TRBJ1-6	TRBV7-9	CASIPGGRGFSPLHF
TRBJ2-7	TRBV12-3/TRBV12-4	CASSFRQGEDEQYF
TRBJ2-5	TRBV7-3	CASSLGQHQETQYF
TRBJ2-7	TRBV28	CASSLRQVYEQYF
TRBJ2-3	TRBV12-3/TRBV12-4	CASSSPWSADTQYF
TRBJ2-3	TRBV28	CASSFLWAGHTADTQYF
TRBJ1-1	TRBV7-6	CASSQEGGQGGTEAFF
TRBJ2-7	TRBV29-1	CSGTGTDTYEQYF
TRBJ2-7	TRBV29-1	CSVGPSGKGYEQYF
TRBJ2-5	TRBV14	CASSQGGETQYF
TRBJ2-5	TRBV9	CASSVSVQDPSQTQYF
TRBJ2-7	TRBV7-2	CASSFGEFSYEQYF
TRBJ1-1	TRBV29-1	CSVVYLGDEAFF
TRBJ2-2	TRBV28	CASSFPGRENTGELFF
TRBJ2-1	TRBV7-9	CASSSGRDEQFF
TRBJ2-5	TRBV5-1	CASWAGGRETQYF
TRBJ2-4	TRBV21-1	CASSSGPSLPKNIQYF
TRBJ1-2	TRBV9	CASSVDSRGDYTF
TRBJ1-4	TRBV5-1	CASSLAGEDNEKLFF
TRBJ1-1	TRBV29-1	CSVGLGTEAFF
TRBJ1-1	TRBV4-3	CASSQEVAAYTEAFF
TRBJ2-2	TRBV4-3	CASSQDGLAGVGTGELFF
TRBJ2-6	TRBV15	CATSREESSGANVLTF
TRBJ2-7	TRBV5-1	CASSLWGSGRNPYEQYF
TRBJ1-1	TRBV5-1	CASSLVGTEAFF
TRBJ1-1	TRBV29-1	CSVDHTGGPEAFF
TRBJ2-1	TRBV9	CASSPHLILTESSYNEQFF
TRBJ2-7	TRBV7-6	CASSKGHFEEQYF
TRBJ2-7	TRBV28	CASSSRLAGLAYEQYF
TRBJ2-3	TRBV7-9	CASSGTGTGKDTQYF
TRBJ2-3	TRBV28	CASSVGGQDVTDTQYF
TRBJ1-1	TRBV21-1	CASSKGPETGAFF
TRBJ1-3	TRBV20-1	CSARGQFSGNTIYF
TRBJ2-3	TRBV2	CANPTPGGGRSTDTQYF
TRBJ2-2	TRBV21-1	CASPRGSTGELFF
TRBJ2-2	TRBV27	CPSSSPDSTGELFF
TRBJ1-5	TRBV12-3/TRBV12-4	CASRGDREGQPQHF
TRBJ2-5	TRBV29-1	CSVETTGQETQYF
TRBJ2-5	TRBV6-6	CASSSLDKTQYF
TRBJ2-4	TRBV2	CASSEPLTGFSSKNIQYF
TRBJ1-2	TRBV4-1	CASSQVSRQRDGYTF
TRBJ1-6	TRBV7-9	CASSFSGNSPLHF
TRBJ1-6	TRBV7-2	CASSSVGSPLHF
TRBJ1-5	TRBV29-1	CSVEGRNQPQHF
TRBJ2-1	TRBV29-1	CSVELAEFSPRSYNEQFF
TRBJ1-2	TRBV15	CATSWSGTGDLNYGYTF
TRBJ1-1	TRBV12-3/TRBV12-4	CASSLVGGTLEEAFF